This T cell receptor (beta chain) was obtained from a study of CD8 T cells in Susac syndrome. Across the whole study: Within the sequenced Susac syndrome patient group, five or six exhibited active disease and roughly 8 were in remission. Study-wide results and limits: Peak Susac CD8+ clonal expansion occurred in TEMRA cells and active patients.

As for this clonotype: Its antigen is still unknown.

An amount of RNA that ranged from 0.5 to 1 ug was reverse transcribed with random hexamers. TCRdb itself ran the immunoSEQ multiplex PCR reads through MiXCR, one entry per CDR3 protein. The sample includes around 110,000 distinct CDR3 sequences, about 95% of them seen just once. The CDR3 contains 15 residues. Germline CDR1 is MNHEY and CDR2 is SVGAGI. The V and J ends lost 4 bases and 7 bases, in that order; junction bases with no gene match: 7. This TCR came from a human donor with Susac syndrome. Sample: CD8+ T cells from PBMCs. The chain links TRBV6-5 to TRBJ1-4, with 9 positions matching TRBD1. The CDR3 sequence: CASSFSDRGSEKLFF. DNA of the CDR3: TGTGCCAGCAGTTTTTCCGACAGGGGGAGTGAAAAACTGTTTTTT.